The table lists the clone carrying this T cell receptor (beta chain) with a few counts. The antigen remains unidentified. This entry comes from a study of T-cell memory formation after mild COVID-19. J lost 3 bases, V lost 6 bases, and 4 bases had no gene match. CDR3 length: 14 residues. Germline CDR1 is ENHRY and CDR2 is SYGVKD. Study-wide results and limits: Among CD4+ contracting clones, most were CM and EM, and CD8+ ones EMRA. Pre-infection memory already had some responding clones, implying cross-reactive memory joined. Contracting clones, day 15 to 85, had balanced CD4/CD8, and later expanders favored CD4+. Day 37-peaking second-wave clones had unconfirmed SARS-CoV-2 specificity.

TCRdb re-derived calls from the 5' RACE reads in MiXCR, one entry per CDR3 protein. The table records 200,000 to 300,000 distinct CDR3 sequences, 16% of them present only once. V usage is TRBV10-3 and J usage is TRBJ2-2; 7 positions match TRBD2. The clonotype was recovered from a man between 18 and 29 years old who had mild COVID-19 (a few samples of this study predate the infection). Cell type and time point are not known. The sequencing sample was made of PBMCs or a T cell subset sorted from them (not recorded which). DNA of the CDR3: TGTGCCATCAGGGGAGGGAGAGACACCGGGGAGCTGTTTTTT. Amino acids: CAIRGGRDTGELFF.